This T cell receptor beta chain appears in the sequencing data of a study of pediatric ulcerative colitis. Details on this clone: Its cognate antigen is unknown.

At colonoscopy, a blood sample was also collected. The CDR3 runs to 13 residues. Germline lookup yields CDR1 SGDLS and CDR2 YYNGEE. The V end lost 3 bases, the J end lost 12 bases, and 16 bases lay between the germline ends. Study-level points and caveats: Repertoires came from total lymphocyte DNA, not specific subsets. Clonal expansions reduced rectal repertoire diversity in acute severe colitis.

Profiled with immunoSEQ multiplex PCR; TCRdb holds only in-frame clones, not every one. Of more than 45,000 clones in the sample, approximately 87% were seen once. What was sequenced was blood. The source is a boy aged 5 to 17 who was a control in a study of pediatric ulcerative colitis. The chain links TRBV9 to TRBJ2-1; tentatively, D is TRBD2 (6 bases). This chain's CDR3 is CASSETQLRGQFF. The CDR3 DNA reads TGTGCCAGCAGCGAAACCCAGCTGCGGGGGCAGTTCTTC.